This T cell receptor (beta chain) was identified in a study of blood T cell repertoires in COVID-19. Study-wide context: COVID-19 samples, acute and convalescent, were from the United States, Italy and Spain.

Donors were grouped by their self-reported clinical history. All exposed participants met a person with COVID-19 within 2 weeks before entering the study. Method: immunoSEQ multiplex PCR; TCRdb's copy keeps in-frame clones and lacks some. The sample has 430,000 or so clones; approximately 90% are singletons. Germline assignment: CDR1 MRHNA and CDR2 SNTAGT. The CDR3 length is 15 residues. V was shortened by 2 bases and J by 0 bases, with 9 bases between the two germline ends. The source material was PBMCs or T cells enriched from blood (not recorded which). The clonotype was recovered from a woman aged 18-35 years who had been exposed to COVID-19. The chain joins TRBV6-4 to TRBJ2-3, with a possible D match to TRBD2 (6 bases). In DNA form, the CDR3 reads TGTGCCAGCAGTGACGGACTACACAGCACAGATACGCAGTATTTT. It yields the protein CASSDGLHSTDTQYF.